Shown below are 18 T cell receptor beta chains from a single sample sequenced in a study of a mutant IDH1 vaccine in newly diagnosed glioma. Antigen specificity for these receptors is unknown. Method: immunoSEQ multiplex PCR; TCRdb's copy keeps in-frame clones and lacks some. The sample records tens of thousands of clones, approximately 90% being singletons. Time point defined: week 23, last vaccination. Mutant IDH1 20-mer peptide, at 300 ug, made up each vaccine dose, with topical imiquimod. The specimen comprised PBMCs, sampled from a glioma patient whose treatment included an IDH1 peptide vaccine. The receptors shown here come from a man aged 50 to 60 with glioma.

The chain employs TRBV7-3 and TRBJ2-7; TRBD2 matches 8 bases. The CDR3 runs to 16 residues. V dropped 4 bases and J dropped 7; count of bases not matched to a gene: 15. Per the germline V gene, CDR1 is SGHTA and CDR2 is FQGTGA. In nucleotides, the CDR3 is TGTGCCAGCAGCTCCTCCGGGACTAGTGGCCCGGGGGAGCAGTACTTC. As protein: CASSSSGTSGPGEQYF.

This clone was seen only a few times. V gene TRBV7-2 combines with J gene TRBJ1-3; the D is unclear. This CDR3 has 16 amino acids. Deletions cut 2 bases from V and 0 bases from J, with 11 bases between. From germline, CDR1 is SGHTA and CDR2 FQGNSA. This CDR3 is CASSLKAGSSGNTIYF. The CDR3 nucleotides are TGTGCCAGCAGCTTAAAAGCCGGCAGCTCTGGAAACACCATATATTTT.

This chain connects TRBV19 to TRBJ1-1, with D perhaps matching TRBD1 (5 bases). V lost 9 bases and J 5 bases, leaving 19 bases between the germline ends. Germline V gene sequence: CDR1 LNHDA, CDR2 SQIVND (reference sequence). CDR3 length equals 14 residues. The CDR3 sequence is CASFGGEFWTEAFF. The CDR3 DNA is TGTGCCAGCTTCGGGGGGGAGTTTTGGACTGAAGCTTTCTTT.

The V call is TRBV25-1, the J call TRBJ2-3, with D uncertain. The CDR3 runs 14 residues. The germline gives CDR1 MGHDK, CDR2 SYGVNS. Trimming cost V 5 bases and J 4 bases, with 13 bases left between them. In nucleotides, the CDR3 is TGTGCCAGCAGTACTGTGTTACTTGCAGATACGCAGTATTTT. It specifies CASSTVLLADTQYF.

This clone is termed medium-sized. The V call is TRBV20-1, the J call TRBJ1-3, with D hard to call. This CDR3 comprises 11 residues. V was clipped by 7 bases and J by 0 bases, with 4 bases between them. Germline assignment: CDR1 DFQATT and CDR2 SNEGSKA (reference sequence). The CDR3: CSGLSGNTIYF. CDR3 sequence (DNA): TGCAGTGGGCTCTCTGGAAACACCATATATTTT.

In this sample, this clone turned up once. The rearrangement joins TRBV29-1 to TRBJ1-3, with 7 bases identical to TRBD1. The CDR3 length is 15 residues. Trimming cost V 5 bases and J 8 bases; bases outside gene matches: 15. Per germline, CDR1 SQVTM and CDR2 ANQGSEA. CDR3 protein: CSVTGTVKNRDTIYF. DNA for the CDR3: TGCAGCGTTACCGGGACAGTGAAGAATCGGGACACCATATATTTT.

The chain carries TRBV6-5 and TRBJ1-1, with 10 bases lining up with TRBD1. The CDR3 sequence is 14 residues long. Germline V gene lookup returns CDR1 MNHEY and CDR2 SVGAGI. J was trimmed by 6 bases and V by 6 bases; bases with no gene match: 7. CDR3 region: CASRFDRGPAEAFF. In DNA form, the CDR3 reads TGTGCCAGCAGATTTGACAGGGGGCCTGCTGAAGCTTTCTTT.

The CDR3 sequence is CASTERGGRRGYTF. In DNA, the CDR3 is TGTGCCAGCACCGAAAGGGGGGGCCGAAGGGGCTACACCTTC. The rearrangement joins TRBV6-1 to TRBJ1-2, with D perhaps TRBD1 (6 bases). The CDR3 extends over 14 amino acids. The ends were cut back, 7 bases at V and 8 bases at J, with 20 bases in the middle. CDR1 MNHNS and CDR2 SASEGT come from the germline V gene.

The chain employs TRBV11-2 and TRBJ2-7, with a tentative D call TRBD2 (6 bases). Germline V gene sequence: CDR1 SGHAT, CDR2 FQNNGV. There are 15 residues in the CDR3. Trimming pared 6 bases from V and 3 bases from J, leaving 18 bases between. CDR3 in DNA: TGTGCCAGCAGAGAAATTGGGGGGAACTACTACGAGCAGTACTTC. This gives the protein CASREIGGNYYEQYF.

With respect to this clone: Sequence at one end of the junction differs from germline and may be a read error. The V call is TRBV27, the J call TRBJ1-2; 7 positions agree with TRBD1. Germline CDR1 reads MNHEY; CDR2 reads SMNVEV (reference sequence). This CDR3 has 16 amino acids. DNA of the CDR3: TGTGCCAGCAGTGGGGGATTAGGAGGGGGCGATACCGGCTTCACCTTC. Translated, it gives CASSGGLGGGDTGFTF.

This clone was picked up one time. The V gene is TRBV19, the J gene TRBJ2-1, with TRBD2 as a possible D gene (6 bases). V dropped 1 base and J dropped 0 bases, with 7 bases sitting between them. The CDR3 is 15 residues long. CDR1 LNHDA and CDR2 SQIVND come from the germline V gene (reference sequence). CDR3 residues: CASSIGGNSYNEQFF. DNA for the CDR3: TGTGCCAGTAGTATAGGCGGGAACTCCTACAATGAGCAGTTCTTC. The full variable domain, rest sourced from reference TRBV19 and TRBJ2-1, is DGGITQSPKYLFRKEGQNVTLSCEQNLNHDAMYWYRQDPGQGLRLIYYSQIVNDFQKGDIAEGYSVSREKKESFPLTVTSAQKNPTAFYLCASSIGGNSYNEQFFGPGTRLTVL.

This chain connects TRBV29-1 to TRBJ2-5; 9 bases line up with TRBD2. The CDR3 length is 13 residues. J lost 3 bases, V lost 1 base, and 0 bases had no gene match. Looked up from germline, CDR1 is SQVTM and CDR2 is ANQGSEA. DNA of the CDR3: TGCAGCGTTGAAGGACTAGCGGAAGAGACCCAGTACTTC. Its protein product is CSVEGLAEETQYF.

V usage is TRBV15 and J usage is TRBJ2-7; D remains ambiguous. The germline V gene has CDR1 LNHNV and CDR2 YYDKDF (reference sequence). Trimming shortened V by 8 bases and J by 6 bases, and 17 bases separated the two germline ends. This CDR3 contains 13 residues. The CDR3 coding sequence is TGTGCCACCCCCGACGTCACCCTCGGCGAGCAGTACTTC. Its protein product is CATPDVTLGEQYF.

V and J are TRBV11-2 and TRBJ1-4, with 11 bases matching TRBD1. Germline CDR1 is SGHAT and CDR2 is FQNNGV. This CDR3 is built from 18 residues. With V trimmed by 5 bases and J by 0 bases, 8 bases remained unmatched. The CDR3 loop reads CASSPGQGGIATNEKLFF. CDR3 bases: TGTGCCAGCAGCCCGGGACAGGGGGGGATTGCAACTAATGAAAAACTGTTTTTT. Full variable domain (outside the CDR3, taken from reference TRBV11-2 and TRBJ1-4): EAGVAQSPRYKIIEKRQSVAFWCNPISGHATLYWYQQILGQGPKLLIQFQNNGVVDDSQLPKDRFSAERLKGVDSTLKIQPAKLEDSAVYLCASSPGQGGIATNEKLFFGSGTQLSVL.

The chain joins TRBV6-1 to TRBJ2-1; D possibly corresponds to TRBD2 (5 bases). The germline V gene has CDR1 MNHNS and CDR2 SASEGT. V was trimmed by 6 bases and J by 8 bases, leaving 17 bases between them. This CDR3 comprises 14 residues. CDR3 nucleotide sequence: TGTGCCAGCAGCGTGGACTCCGCGGACGATGAGCAGTTCTTC. Amino acids: CASSVDSADDEQFF.

The chain couples TRBV10-3 to TRBJ2-7; 8 bases are a match to TRBD1. The germline V gene encodes CDR1 ENHRY and CDR2 SYGVKD. The CDR3 is 14 residues long. The V segment lost 3 bases and the J segment 4 bases; nucleotides outside the gene matches: 5. The CDR3: CAISEGQGPYEQYF. The DNA for the CDR3 is TGTGCCATCAGTGAAGGACAGGGTCCTTACGAGCAGTACTTC.

The chain recombines TRBV28 with TRBJ1-5; 8 bases fit TRBD1. The CDR3 is 14 amino acids. The V gene's germline CDR1 is MDHEN and CDR2 SYDVKM. Trimming removed 3 bases from V and 2 bases from J; junction bases left unmatched: 0. The CDR3 here is CASSLDRGNQPQHF. As DNA, the CDR3 is TGTGCCAGCAGTTTGGACAGGGGCAATCAGCCCCAGCATTTT.

V and J are TRBV9 and TRBJ2-3; 14 bases are shared with TRBD2. The germline CDR1 and CDR2 sequences are SGDLS and YYNGEE. The CDR3 consists of 16 residues. The V segment lost 3 bases and the J segment 3 bases; nucleotides outside the gene matches: 3. CDR3 region: CASSGGLAGGTDTQYF. Written as DNA, the CDR3 is TGTGCCAGCAGCGGTGGACTAGCGGGAGGAACAGATACGCAGTATTTT.